This TCR beta chain was profiled in a study of cytomegalovirus exposure and HLA in healthy donors. A note on this clone: Its antigen is still unknown.

The PCR used 60 Vbeta and 13 Jbeta primers. Here immunoSEQ multiplex PCR was the method, and the copy in TCRdb shows in-frame clones only, minus some. The sample includes around 300,000 clones, 84% of them seen just once. Study results and caveats: Cytomegalovirus association was listed for 164 TCR beta chains.

Trimming took 0 bases from V and 1 from J, leaving 10 bases between them. This CDR3 has 15 residues. Germline values: CDR1 GTSNPN, CDR2 SVGIG (reference sequence). The sequenced sample consisted of PBMCs. The TCR sequence derives from a woman aged 40 to 49 in good health and CMV-seropositive. The chain employs TRBV30 and TRBJ1-3; D unclear. CDR3 bases: TGTGCCTGGAGTGTACTGGTCCGATCTGGAAACACCATATATTTT. Its protein product is CAWSVLVRSGNTIYF.